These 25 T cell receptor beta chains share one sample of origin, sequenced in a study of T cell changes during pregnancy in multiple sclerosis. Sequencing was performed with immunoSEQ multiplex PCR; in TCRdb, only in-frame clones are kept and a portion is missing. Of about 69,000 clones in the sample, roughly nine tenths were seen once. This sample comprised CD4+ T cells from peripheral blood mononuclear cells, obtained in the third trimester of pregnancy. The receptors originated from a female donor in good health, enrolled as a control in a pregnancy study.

This chain's CDR3 is CAISGRGGGATDTQYF. In DNA, the CDR3 is TGTGCCATCAGTGGGAGGGGCGGGGGGGCGACAGATACGCAGTATTTT. V and J are TRBV10-3 and TRBJ2-3; 9 bases map to TRBD2. This CDR3 region has 16 residues. Looked up from germline, CDR1 is ENHRY and CDR2 is SYGVKD. V shed 4 bases and J 3 bases; nucleotides not matched to a gene: 8.

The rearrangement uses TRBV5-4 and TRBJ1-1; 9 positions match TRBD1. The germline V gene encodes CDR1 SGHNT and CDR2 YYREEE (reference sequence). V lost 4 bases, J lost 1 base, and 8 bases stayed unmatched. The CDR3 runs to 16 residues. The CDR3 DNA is TGTGCCAGCAGCCCGCCTCCGGGACAGGGGAACACTGAAGCTTTCTTT. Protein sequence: CASSPPPGQGNTEAFF.

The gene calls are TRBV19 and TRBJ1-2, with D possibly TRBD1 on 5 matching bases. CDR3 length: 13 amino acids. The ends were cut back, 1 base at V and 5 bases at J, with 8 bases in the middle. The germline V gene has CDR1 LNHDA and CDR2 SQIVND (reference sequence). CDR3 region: CASSIGQSYGYTF. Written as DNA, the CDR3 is TGTGCCAGTAGTATAGGACAGTCTTATGGCTACACCTTC.

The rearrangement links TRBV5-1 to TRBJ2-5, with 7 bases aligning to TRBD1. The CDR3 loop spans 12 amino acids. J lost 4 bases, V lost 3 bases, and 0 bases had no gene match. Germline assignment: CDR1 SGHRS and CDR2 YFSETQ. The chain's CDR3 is CASSYRGETQYF. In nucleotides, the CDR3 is TGCGCCAGCAGCTACAGGGGAGAGACCCAGTACTTC.

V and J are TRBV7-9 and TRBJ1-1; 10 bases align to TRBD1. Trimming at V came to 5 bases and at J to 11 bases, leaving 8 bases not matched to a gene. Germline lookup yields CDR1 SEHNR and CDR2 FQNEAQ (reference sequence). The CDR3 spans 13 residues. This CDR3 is CASSARQGAFAFF. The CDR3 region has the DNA TGTGCCAGCAGCGCCCGACAGGGGGCATTCGCTTTCTTT.

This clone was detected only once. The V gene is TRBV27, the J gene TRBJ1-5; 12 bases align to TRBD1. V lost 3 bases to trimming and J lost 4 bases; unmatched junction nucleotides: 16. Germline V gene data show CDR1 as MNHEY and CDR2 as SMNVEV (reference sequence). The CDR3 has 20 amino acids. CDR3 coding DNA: TGTGCCAGCAGTTTCAGGCCGGGACAGGGGGCGCGGGGCCTGAATCAGCCCCAGCATTTT. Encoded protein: CASSFRPGQGARGLNQPQHF.

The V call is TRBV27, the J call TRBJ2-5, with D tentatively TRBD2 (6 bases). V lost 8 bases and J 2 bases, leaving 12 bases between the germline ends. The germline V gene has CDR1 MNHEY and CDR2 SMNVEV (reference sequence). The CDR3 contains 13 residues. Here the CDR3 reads CASSGTAQETQYF. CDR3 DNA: TGTGCCAGCTCCGGGACTGCACAAGAGACCCAGTACTTC.

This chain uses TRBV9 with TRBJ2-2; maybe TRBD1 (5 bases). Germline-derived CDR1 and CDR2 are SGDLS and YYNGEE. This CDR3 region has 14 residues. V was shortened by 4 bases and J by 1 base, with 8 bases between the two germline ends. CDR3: CASSRQLNTGELFF. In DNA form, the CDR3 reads TGTGCCAGCAGCCGACAGCTGAACACCGGGGAGCTGTTTTTT.

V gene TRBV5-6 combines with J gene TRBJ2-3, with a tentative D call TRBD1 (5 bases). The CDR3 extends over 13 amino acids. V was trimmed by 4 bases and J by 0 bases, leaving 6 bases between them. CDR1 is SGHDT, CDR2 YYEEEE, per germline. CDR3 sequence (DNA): TGTGCCAGCAGCCGGACAAGCACAGATACGCAGTATTTT. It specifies CASSRTSTDTQYF. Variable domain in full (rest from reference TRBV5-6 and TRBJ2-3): DAGVTQSPTHLIKTRGQQVTLRCSPKSGHDTVSWYQQALGQGPQFIFQYYEEEERQRGNFPDRFSGHQFPNYSSELNVNALLLGDSALYLCASSRTSTDTQYFGPGTRLTVL.

The CDR3 is CASRKLAGGYEQYF. The CDR3 bases are TGTGCCAGCAGAAAACTAGCGGGGGGCTACGAGCAGTACTTC. V usage is TRBV2 and J usage is TRBJ2-7, with TRBD2 identical over 12 bases. There are 14 residues in the CDR3. Germline V gene data show CDR1 as SNHLY and CDR2 as FYNNEI. After removal of 6 bases from V and 3 bases from J, the junction contained 3 bases not matched to a gene.

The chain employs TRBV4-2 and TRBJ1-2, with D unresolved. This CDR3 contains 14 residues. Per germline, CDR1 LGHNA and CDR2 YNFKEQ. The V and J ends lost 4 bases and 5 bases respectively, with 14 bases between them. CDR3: CASSPLTPPYGYTF. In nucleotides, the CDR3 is TGTGCCAGCAGCCCTTTGACACCACCTTATGGCTACACCTTC.

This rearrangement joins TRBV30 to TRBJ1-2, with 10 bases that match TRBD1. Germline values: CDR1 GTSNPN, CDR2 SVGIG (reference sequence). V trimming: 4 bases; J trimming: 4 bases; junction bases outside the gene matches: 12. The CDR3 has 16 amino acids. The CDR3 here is CAWTPQTGGAGYGYTF. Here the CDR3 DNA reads TGTGCCTGGACCCCACAGACAGGGGGCGCGGGCTATGGCTACACCTTC.

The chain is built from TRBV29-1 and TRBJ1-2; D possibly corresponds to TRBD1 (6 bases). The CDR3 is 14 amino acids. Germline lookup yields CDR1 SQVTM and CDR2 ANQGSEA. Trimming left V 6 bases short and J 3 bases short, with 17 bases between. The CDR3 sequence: CSVSKGGRDYGYTF. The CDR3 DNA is TGCAGCGTCTCTAAAGGGGGGAGGGACTATGGCTACACCTTC.

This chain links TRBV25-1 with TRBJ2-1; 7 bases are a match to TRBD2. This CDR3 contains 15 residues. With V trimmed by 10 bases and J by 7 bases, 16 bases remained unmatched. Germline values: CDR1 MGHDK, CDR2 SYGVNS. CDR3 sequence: CATSAGQAGRNEQFF. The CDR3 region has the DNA TGTGCCACCTCAGCCGGGCAGGCCGGGAGGAATGAGCAGTTCTTC.

CDR3 loop: CASSAGRSGGPDNEQFF. DNA for the CDR3: TGTGCCAGCAGCGCAGGGAGGAGCGGGGGCCCAGACAATGAGCAGTTCTTC. The V call is TRBV9, the J call TRBJ2-1, with 8 bases that match TRBD2. After removal of 3 bases from V and 5 bases from J, the junction contained 13 bases not matched to a gene. CDR1 SGDLS and CDR2 YYNGEE come from the germline V gene. The CDR3 covers 17 residues. Full variable domain (remainder filled in from reference TRBV9 and TRBJ2-1): DSGVTQTPKHLITATGQRVTLRCSPRSGDLSVYWYQQSLDQGLQFLIQYYNGEERAKGNILERFSAQQFPDLHSELNLSSLELGDSALYFCASSAGRSGGPDNEQFFGPGTRLTVL.

CDR3 amino acids: CASSADSTNTEAFF. CDR3 sequence (DNA): TGTGCCAGCAGCGCGGACAGTACGAACACTGAAGCTTTCTTT. The J gene is TRBJ1-1, the V gene TRBV7-2; maybe TRBD1 (6 bases). CDR1 is SGHTA and CDR2 is FQGNSA in the germline V gene. Trimming removed 5 bases at V and 1 base at J, with 11 bases between. This CDR3 is built from 14 residues.

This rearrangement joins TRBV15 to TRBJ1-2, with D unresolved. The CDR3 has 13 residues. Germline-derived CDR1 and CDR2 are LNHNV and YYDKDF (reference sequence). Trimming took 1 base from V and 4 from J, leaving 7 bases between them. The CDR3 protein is CATSRAEGYGYTF. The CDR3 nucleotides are TGTGCCACCAGCAGAGCTGAGGGCTATGGCTACACCTTC.

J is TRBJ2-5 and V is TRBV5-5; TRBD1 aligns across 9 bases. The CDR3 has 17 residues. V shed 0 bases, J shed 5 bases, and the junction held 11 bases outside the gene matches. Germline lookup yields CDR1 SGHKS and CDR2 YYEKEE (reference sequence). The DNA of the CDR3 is TGTGCCAGCAGCTTGGTTGAGACAGGGGGTTTTTGGGAGACCCAGTACTTC. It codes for CASSLVETGGFWETQYF.

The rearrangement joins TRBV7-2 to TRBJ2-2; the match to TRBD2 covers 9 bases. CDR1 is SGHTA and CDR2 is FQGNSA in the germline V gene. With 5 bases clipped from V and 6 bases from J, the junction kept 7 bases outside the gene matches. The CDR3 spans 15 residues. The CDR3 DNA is TGTGCCAGCAGCGACCGGCGCGGGGGGGCCGGGGAGCTGTTTTTT. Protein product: CASSDRRGGAGELFF.

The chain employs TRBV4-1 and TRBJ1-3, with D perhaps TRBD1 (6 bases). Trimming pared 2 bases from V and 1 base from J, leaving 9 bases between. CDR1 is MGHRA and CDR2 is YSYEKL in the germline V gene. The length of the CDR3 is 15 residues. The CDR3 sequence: CASSQPQGSGNTIYF. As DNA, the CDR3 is TGCGCCAGCAGCCAACCCCAGGGGTCTGGAAACACCATATATTTT.

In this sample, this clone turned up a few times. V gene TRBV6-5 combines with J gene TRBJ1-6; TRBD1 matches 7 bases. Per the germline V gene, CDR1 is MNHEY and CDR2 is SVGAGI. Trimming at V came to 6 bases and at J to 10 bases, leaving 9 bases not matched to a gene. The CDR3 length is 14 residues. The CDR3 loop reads CASSSDREASPLHF. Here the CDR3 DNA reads TGTGCCAGCAGCTCCGACAGGGAGGCCTCACCCCTCCACTTT.

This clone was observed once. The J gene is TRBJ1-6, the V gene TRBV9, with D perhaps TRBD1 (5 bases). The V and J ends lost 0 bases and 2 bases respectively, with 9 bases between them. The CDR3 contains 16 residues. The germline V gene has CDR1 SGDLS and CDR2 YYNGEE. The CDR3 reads CASSVATGAYNSPLHF. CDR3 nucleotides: TGTGCCAGCAGCGTAGCTACAGGTGCCTATAATTCACCCCTCCACTTT. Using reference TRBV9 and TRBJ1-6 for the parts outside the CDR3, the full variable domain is DSGVTQTPKHLITATGQRVTLRCSPRSGDLSVYWYQQSLDQGLQFLIQYYNGEERAKGNILERFSAQQFPDLHSELNLSSLELGDSALYFCASSVATGAYNSPLHFGNGTRLTVT.

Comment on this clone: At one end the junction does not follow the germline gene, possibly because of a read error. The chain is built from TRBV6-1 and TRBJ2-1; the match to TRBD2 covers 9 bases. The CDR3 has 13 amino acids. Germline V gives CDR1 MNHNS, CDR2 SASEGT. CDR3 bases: TGTGCCAGCAGAGCGGGGGGCATACAAGGGGGGGTCTTC. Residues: CASRAGGIQGGVF.

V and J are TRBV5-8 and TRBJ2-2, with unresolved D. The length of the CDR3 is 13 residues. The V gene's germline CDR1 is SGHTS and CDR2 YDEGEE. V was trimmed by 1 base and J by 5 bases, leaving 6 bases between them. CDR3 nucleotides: TGTGCCAGCAGCTTGCCGCGGACCGGGGAGCTGTTTTTT. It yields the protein CASSLPRTGELFF.

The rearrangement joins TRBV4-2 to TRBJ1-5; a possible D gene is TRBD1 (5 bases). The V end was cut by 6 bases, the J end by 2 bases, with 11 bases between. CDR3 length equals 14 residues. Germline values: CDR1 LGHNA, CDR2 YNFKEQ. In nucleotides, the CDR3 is TGTGCCAGCAGTAGTCAGGGCGGCAATCAGCCCCAGCATTTT. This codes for CASSSQGGNQPQHF.